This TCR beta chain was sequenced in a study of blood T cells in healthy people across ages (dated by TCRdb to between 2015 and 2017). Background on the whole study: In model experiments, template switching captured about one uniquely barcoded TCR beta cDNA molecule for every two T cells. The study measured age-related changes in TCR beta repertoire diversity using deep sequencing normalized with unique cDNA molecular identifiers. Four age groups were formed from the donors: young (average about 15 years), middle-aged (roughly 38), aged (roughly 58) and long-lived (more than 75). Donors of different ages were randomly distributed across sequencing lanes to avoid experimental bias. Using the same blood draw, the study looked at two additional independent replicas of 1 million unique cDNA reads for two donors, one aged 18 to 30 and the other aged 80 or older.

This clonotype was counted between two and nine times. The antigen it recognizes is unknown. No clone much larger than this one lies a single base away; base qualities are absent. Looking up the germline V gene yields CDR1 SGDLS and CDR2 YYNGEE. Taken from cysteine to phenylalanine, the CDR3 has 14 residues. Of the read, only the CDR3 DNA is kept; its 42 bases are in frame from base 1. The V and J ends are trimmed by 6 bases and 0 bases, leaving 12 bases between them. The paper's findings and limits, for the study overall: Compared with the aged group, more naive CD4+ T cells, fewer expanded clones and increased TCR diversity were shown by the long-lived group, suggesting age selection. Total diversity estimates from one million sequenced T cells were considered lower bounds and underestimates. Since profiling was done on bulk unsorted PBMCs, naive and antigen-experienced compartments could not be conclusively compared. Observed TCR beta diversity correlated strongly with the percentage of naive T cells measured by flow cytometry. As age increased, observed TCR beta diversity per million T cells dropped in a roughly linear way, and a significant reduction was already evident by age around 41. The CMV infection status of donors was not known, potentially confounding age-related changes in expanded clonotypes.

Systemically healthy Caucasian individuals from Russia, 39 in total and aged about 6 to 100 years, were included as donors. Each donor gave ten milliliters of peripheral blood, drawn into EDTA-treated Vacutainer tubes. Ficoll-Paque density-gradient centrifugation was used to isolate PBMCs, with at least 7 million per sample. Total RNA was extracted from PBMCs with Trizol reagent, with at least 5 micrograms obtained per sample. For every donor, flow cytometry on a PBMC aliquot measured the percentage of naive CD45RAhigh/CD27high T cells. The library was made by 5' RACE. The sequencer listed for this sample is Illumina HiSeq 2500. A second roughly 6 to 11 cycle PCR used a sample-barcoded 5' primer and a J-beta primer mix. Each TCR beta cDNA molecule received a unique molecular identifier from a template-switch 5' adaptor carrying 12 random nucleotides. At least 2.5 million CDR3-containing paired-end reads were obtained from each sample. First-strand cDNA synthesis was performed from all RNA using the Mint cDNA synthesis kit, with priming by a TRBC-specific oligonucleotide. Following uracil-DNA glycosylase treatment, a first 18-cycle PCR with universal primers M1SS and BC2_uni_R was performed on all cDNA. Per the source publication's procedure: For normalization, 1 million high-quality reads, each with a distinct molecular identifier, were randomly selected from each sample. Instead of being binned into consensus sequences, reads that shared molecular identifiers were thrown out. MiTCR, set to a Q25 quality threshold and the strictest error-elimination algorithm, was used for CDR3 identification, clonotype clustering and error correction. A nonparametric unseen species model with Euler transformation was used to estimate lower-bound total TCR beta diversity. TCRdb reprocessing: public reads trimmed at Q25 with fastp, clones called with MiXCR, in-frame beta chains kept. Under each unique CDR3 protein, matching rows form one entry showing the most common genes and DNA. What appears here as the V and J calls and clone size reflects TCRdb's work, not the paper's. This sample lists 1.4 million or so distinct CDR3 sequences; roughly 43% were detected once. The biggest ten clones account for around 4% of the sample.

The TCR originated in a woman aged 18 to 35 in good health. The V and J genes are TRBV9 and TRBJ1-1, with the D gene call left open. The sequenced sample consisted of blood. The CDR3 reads CASTRTAMNTEAFF. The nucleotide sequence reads TGTGCCAGCACCAGGACGGCCATGAACACTGAAGCTTTCTTT.